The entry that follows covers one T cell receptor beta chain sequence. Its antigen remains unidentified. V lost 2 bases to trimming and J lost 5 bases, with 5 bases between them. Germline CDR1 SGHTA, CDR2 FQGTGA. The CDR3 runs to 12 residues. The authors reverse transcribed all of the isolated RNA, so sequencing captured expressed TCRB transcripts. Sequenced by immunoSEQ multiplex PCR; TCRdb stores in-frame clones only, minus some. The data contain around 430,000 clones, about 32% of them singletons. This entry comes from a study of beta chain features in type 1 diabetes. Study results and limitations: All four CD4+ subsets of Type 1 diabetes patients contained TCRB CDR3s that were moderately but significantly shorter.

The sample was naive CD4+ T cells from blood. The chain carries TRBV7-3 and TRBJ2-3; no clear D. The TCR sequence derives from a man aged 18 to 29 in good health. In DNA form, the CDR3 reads TGTGCCAGCAGCTTACTGGGAGATACGCAGTATTTT. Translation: CASSLLGDTQYF. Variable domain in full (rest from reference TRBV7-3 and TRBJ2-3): GAGVSQTPSNKVTEKGKYVELRCDPISGHTALYWYRQSLGQGPEFLIYFQGTGAADDSGLPNDRFFAVRPEGSVSTLKIQRTERGDSAVYLCASSLLGDTQYFGPGTRLTVL.